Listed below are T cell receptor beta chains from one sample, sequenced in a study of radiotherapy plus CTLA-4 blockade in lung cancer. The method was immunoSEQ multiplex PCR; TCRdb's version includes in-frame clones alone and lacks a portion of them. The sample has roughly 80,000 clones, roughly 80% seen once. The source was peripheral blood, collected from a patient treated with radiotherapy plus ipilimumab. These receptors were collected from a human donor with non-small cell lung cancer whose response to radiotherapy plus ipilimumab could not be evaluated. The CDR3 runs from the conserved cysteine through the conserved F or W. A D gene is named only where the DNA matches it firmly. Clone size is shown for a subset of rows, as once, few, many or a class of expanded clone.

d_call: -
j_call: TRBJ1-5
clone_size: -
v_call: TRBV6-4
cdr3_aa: CASSPGTRVNQPQHF
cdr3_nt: TGTGCCAGCAGCCCAGGGACAAGAGTCAATCAGCCTCAGCATTTT

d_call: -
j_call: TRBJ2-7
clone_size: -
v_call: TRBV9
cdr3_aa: CASSPTMSGAYEQYF
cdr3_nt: TGTGCCAGCAGCCCGACTATGAGTGGGGCCTACGAGCAGTACTTC

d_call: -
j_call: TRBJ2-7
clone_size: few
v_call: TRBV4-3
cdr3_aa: CASSRGLSILRNEQYF
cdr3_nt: TGCGCCAGCAGTCGTGGACTGTCTATCTTGAGGAACGAGCAGTACTTC

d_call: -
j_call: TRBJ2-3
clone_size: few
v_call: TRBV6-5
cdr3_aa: CASRADASGTQYF
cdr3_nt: TGTGCCAGCAGGGCTGACGCATCAGGTACGCAGTATTTT

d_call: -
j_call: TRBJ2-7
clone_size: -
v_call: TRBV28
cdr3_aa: CASRFSLPGEQYF
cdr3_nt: TGTGCCAGCAGGTTTTCACTCCCGGGCGAGCAGTACTTC

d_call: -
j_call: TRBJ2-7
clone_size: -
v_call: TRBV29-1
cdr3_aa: CSVEPPGVYEQYF
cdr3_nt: TGCAGCGTTGAACCACCAGGCGTCTACGAGCAGTACTTC

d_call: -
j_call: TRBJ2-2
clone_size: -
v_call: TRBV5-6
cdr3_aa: CASSLKPNTGELFF
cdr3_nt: TGTGCCAGCAGCTTGAAGCCGAACACCGGGGAGCTGTTTTTT

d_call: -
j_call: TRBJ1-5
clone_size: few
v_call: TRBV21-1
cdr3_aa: CAQNKGGSNQPQHF
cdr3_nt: TGTGCCCAGAACAAGGGGGGGAGCAATCAGCCCCAGCATTTT

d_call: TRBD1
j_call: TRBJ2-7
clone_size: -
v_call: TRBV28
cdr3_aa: CASSSTGFRGEQYF
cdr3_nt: TGTGCCAGCAGTTCGACGGGCTTCAGGGGGGAGCAGTACTTC

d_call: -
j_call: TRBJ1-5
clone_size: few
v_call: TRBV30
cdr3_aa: CAWSVQVHQPQHF
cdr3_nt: TGTGCCTGGAGTGTACAGGTACATCAGCCCCAGCATTTT

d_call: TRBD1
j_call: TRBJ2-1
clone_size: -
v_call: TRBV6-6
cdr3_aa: CASRTGHTNNNEQFF
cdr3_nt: TGTGCCAGCAGGACAGGGCACACTAACAACAATGAGCAGTTCTTC

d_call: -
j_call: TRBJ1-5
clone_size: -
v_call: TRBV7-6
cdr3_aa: CASSPLLRGVSNQPQHF
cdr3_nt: TGTGCCAGCAGCCCCCTCCTAAGGGGTGTGAGCAATCAGCCCCAGCATTTT

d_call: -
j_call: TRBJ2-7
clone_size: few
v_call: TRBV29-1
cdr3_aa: CSVGAGDEQYF
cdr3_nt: TGCAGCGTTGGTGCAGGGGACGAGCAGTACTTC

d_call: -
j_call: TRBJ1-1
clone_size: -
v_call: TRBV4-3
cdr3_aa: CASSQVFRGEAFF
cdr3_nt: TGCGCCAGCAGCCAAGTCTTTCGCGGTGAAGCTTTCTTT

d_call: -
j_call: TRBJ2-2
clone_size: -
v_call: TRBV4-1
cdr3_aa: CASSQVQGPKAFRNTGELFF
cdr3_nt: TGCGCCAGCAGCCAAGTCCAGGGCCCGAAGGCCTTTAGAAACACCGGAGAGCTGTTTTTT

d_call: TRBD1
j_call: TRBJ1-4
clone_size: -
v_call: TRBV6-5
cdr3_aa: CASSGTGGADEKLFF
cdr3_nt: TGTGCCAGCAGTGGTACAGGGGGCGCAGATGAAAAACTGTTTTTT

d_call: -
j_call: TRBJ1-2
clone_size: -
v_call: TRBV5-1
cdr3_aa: CASSLVGADRLAF
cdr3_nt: TGCGCCAGCAGCTTGGTGGGGGCGGATCGGTTGGCCTTC

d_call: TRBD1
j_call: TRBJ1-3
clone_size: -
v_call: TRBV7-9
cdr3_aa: CASSLRQGAVGNTIYF
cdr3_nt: TGTGCCAGCAGCTTGCGACAGGGGGCAGTTGGAAACACCATATATTTT

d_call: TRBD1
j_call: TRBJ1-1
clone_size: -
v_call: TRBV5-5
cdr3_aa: CASSPTGLSEAFF
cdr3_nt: TGTGCCAGCAGCCCGACAGGGTTGTCTGAAGCTTTCTTT

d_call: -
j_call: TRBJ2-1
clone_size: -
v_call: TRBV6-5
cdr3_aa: CTSSYGLTSYNEQFF
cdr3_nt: TGTACCAGCAGTTACGGACTTACCTCCTACAATGAGCAGTTCTTC

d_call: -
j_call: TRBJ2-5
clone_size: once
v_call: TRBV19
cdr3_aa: CASSIDRAGTTTYF
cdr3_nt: TGTGCCAGTAGTATAGATAGGGCGGGAACCACAACATACTTC

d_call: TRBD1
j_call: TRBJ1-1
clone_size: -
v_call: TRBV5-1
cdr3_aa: CASSLRQGSITEAFF
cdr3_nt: TGCGCCAGCAGCTTGAGACAGGGAAGTATCACTGAAGCTTTCTTT

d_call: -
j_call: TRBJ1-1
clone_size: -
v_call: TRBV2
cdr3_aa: CARRTDSLNTEAFF
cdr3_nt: TGTGCCAGAAGGACCGACAGCCTGAACACTGAAGCTTTCTTT

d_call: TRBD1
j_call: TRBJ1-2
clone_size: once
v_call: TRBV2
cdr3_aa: CASSGQGSPRYGYTF
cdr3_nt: TGTGCCAGCAGTGGACAGGGATCTCCCCGCTATGGCTACACCTTC

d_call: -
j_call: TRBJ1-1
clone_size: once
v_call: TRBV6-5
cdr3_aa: CASRDRQIPEAFF
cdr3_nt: TGTGCCAGCAGAGATCGACAGATCCCTGAAGCTTTCTTT

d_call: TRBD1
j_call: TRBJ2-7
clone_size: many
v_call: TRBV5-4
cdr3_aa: CASSSGQALNEQYF
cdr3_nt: TGTGCCAGCAGCTCGGGACAGGCCCTTAACGAGCAGTACTTC

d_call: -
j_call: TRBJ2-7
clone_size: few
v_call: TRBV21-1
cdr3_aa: CASSKETSGSLYEQYF
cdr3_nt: TGTGCCAGCAGCAAAGAGACTAGCGGGAGTCTGTACGAGCAGTACTTC

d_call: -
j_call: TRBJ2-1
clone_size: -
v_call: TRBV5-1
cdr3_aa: CASSHREWEQFF
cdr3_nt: TGCGCCAGCAGCCACAGGGAATGGGAGCAGTTCTTC

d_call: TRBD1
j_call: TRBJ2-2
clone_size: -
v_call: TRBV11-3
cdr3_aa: CASSLGGQGPGELFF
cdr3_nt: TGTGCCAGCAGCTTAGGGGGACAGGGTCCCGGGGAGCTGTTTTTT